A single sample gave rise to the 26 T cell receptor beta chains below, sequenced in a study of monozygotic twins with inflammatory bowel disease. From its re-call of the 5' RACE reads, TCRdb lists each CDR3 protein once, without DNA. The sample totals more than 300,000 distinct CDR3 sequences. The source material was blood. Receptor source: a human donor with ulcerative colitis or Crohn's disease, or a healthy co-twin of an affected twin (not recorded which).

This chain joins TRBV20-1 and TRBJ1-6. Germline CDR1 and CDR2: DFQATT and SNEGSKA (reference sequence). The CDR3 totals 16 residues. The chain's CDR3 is CSAREEARIYNSPLHF.

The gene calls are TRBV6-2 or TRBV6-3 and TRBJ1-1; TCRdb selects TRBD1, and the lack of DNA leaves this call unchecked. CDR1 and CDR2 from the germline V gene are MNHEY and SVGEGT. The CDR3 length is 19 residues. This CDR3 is CASSSAGWDGVGMNTEAFF.

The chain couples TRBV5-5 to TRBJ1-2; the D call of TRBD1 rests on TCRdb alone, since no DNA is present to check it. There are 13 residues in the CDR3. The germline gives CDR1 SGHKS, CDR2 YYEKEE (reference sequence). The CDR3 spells CASSVGGAGGYTF.

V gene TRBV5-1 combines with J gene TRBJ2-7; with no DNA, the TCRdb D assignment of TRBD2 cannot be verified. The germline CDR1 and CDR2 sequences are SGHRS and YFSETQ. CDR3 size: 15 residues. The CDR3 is CASSLGTSIFYEQYF.

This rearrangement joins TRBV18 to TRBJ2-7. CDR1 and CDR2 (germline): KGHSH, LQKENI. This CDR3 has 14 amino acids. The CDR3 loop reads CASSPVFSSYEQYF.

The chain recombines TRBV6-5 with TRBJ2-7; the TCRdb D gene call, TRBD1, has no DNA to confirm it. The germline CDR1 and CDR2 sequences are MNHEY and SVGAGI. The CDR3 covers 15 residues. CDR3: CASSYRRGPSYEQYF.

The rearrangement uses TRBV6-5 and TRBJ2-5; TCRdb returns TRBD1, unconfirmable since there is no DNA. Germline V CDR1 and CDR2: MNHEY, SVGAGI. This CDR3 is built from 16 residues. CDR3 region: CASSFHLTGRQETQYF.

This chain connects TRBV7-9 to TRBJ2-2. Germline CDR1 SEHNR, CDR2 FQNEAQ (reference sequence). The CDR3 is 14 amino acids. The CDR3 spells CASSPPRVTGELFF.

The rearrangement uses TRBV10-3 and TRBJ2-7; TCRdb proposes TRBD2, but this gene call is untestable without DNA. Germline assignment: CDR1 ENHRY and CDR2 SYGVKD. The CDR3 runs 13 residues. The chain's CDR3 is CATLAASSYEQYF.

The CDR3 sequence: CASRLDRGSYNEQFF. The chain uses TRBV12-3 or TRBV12-4 and TRBJ2-1; TCRdb indicates TRBD2, and absent DNA this call remains unverified. This CDR3 has 15 amino acids.

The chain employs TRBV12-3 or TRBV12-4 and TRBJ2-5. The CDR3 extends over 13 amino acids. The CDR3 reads CASSILAQETQYF.

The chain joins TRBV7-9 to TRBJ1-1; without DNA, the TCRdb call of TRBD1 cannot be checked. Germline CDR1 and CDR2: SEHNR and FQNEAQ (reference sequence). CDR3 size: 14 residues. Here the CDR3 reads CASSLERENTEAFF.

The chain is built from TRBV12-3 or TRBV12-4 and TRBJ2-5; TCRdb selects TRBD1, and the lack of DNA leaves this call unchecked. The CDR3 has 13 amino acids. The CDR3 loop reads CASSPRGHETQYF.

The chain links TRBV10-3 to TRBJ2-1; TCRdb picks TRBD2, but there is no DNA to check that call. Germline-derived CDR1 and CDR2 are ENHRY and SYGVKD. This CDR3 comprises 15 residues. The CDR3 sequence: CAISQTSGGADEQFF.

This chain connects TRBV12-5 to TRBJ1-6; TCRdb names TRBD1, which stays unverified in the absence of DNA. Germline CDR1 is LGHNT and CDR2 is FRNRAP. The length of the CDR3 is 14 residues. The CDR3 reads CASGRDRGNSPLHF.

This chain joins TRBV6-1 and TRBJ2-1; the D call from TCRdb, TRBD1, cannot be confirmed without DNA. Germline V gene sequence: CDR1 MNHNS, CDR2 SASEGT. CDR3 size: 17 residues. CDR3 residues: CASPPLRGGAKYNEQFF.

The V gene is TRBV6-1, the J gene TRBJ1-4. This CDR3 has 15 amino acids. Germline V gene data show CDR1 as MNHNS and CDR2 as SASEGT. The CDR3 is CASRVTTATNEKLFF.

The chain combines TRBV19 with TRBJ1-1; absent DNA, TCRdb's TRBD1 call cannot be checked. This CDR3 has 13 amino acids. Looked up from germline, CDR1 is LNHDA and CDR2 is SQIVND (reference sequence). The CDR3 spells CASSIVWQGEAFF.

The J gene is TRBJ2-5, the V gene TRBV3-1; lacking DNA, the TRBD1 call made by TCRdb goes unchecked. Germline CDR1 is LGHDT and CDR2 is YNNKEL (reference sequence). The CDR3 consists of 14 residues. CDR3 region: CASSQDYRGETQYF.

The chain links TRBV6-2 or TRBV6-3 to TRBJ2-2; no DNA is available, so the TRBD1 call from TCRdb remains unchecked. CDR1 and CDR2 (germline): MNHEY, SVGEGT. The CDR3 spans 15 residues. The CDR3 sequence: CASSKRRGDTGELFF.

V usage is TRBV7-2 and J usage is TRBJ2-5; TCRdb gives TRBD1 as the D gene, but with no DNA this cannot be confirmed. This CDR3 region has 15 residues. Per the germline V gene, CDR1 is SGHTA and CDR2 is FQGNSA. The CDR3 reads CASSLSSGTGNNGYF.

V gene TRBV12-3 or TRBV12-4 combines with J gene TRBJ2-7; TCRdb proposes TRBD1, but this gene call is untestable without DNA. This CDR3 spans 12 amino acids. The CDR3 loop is CASTLMGDEQYF.

The CDR3 protein is CASSLSGRFNEKLFF. V and J are TRBV28 and TRBJ1-4. Germline V gene sequence: CDR1 MDHEN, CDR2 SYDVKM. The CDR3 totals 15 residues.

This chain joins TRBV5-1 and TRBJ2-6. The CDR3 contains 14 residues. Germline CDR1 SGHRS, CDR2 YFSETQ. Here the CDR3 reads CASSLRFGANVLTF.

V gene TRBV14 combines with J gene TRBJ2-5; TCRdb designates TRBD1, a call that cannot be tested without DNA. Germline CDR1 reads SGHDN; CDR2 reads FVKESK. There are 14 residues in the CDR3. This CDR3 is CASSQWGAQETQYF.

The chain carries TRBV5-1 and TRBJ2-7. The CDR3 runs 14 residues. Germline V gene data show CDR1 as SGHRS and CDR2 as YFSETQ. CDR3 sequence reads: CASSSGQDYYEQYF. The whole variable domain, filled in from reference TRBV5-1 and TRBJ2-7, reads KAGVTQTPRYLIKTRGQQVTLSCSPISGHRSVSWYQQTPGQGLQFLFEYFSETQRNKGNFPGRFSGRQFSNSRSEMNVSTLELGDSALYLCASSSGQDYYEQYFGPGTRLTVT.